The 2 T cell receptor beta chains below come from one sample, sequenced in a study of OX40 agonist ivuxolimab in advanced cancers. The assay was immunoSEQ multiplex PCR, and TCRdb's table has in-frame clones only and misses some. The table records about 26,000 clones, about four fifths of them present only once. The sequenced sample was CD4+ or CD8+ T cells sorted from blood, obtained in a trial of the OX40 agonist ivuxolimab. All receptors come from an adult with an advanced solid tumor such as melanoma, head and neck, liver or kidney cancer.

The chain employs TRBV6-5 and TRBJ1-5, with a possible D match to TRBD1 (5 bases). The CDR3 is made up of 14 amino acids. V lost 2 bases and J lost 7, with 12 bases in between. Germline loops: CDR1 MNHEY, CDR2 SVGAGI. As DNA, the CDR3 is TGTGCCAGCAGTTACGGGGGAGAAGACCAGCCCCAGCATTTT. This sequence encodes CASSYGGEDQPQHF.

The gene calls are TRBV5-6 and TRBJ1-1; no reliable D call. V was pared by 0 bases and J by 4 bases, with 7 bases between. The CDR3 is 13 amino acids. CDR1 is SGHDT and CDR2 is YYEEEE in the germline V gene. In nucleotides, the CDR3 is TGTGCCAGCAGCTTGGGGGTAGCCACTGAAGCTTTCTTT. Encoded protein: CASSLGVATEAFF.